These 15 T cell receptor beta chains were all obtained from the same sample, sequenced in a study of OX40 agonist ivuxolimab in advanced cancers. TCRdb's table, derived via immunoSEQ multiplex PCR, lists solely in-frame clones and lacks some. The table lists almost 85,000 clones, 89% of them singletons, with less than 0.2% in the top ten. This specimen was CD4+ or CD8+ T cells sorted from blood, taken in a trial of the OX40 agonist ivuxolimab. The receptors stem from an adult with an advanced solid tumor such as melanoma, head and neck, liver or kidney cancer.

This chain uses TRBV10-2 with TRBJ2-2; no definite D call. Germline CDR1 WSHSY, CDR2 SAAADI. This CDR3 is built from 14 residues. Trimming took 7 bases from V and 1 from J, leaving 10 bases between them. Written as DNA, the CDR3 is TGCGCCAGCAAGTCCCAGATGAACACCGGGGAGCTGTTTTTT. This encodes CASKSQMNTGELFF.

The CDR3 here is CASRSTVMSGNTIYF. The CDR3 DNA reads TGTGCCAGTAGGTCGACGGTAATGTCCGGAAACACCATATATTTT. The chain couples TRBV19 to TRBJ1-3; no firm D call. There are 15 residues in the CDR3. V was trimmed by 6 bases and J by 4 bases, leaving 16 bases between them. The germline gives CDR1 LNHDA, CDR2 SQIVND (reference sequence).

V usage is TRBV28 and J usage is TRBJ2-6; 9 nucleotides match TRBD1. The germline gives CDR1 MDHEN, CDR2 SYDVKM. The CDR3 runs to 22 residues. The V gene end was trimmed by 6 bases and the J gene end by 0 bases; junction bases not matched to a gene: 21. CDR3 region: CASSLGTGFLARPHSGANVLTF. The CDR3 nucleotides read TGTGCCAGCAGCCTAGGGACAGGGTTTTTGGCCCGCCCACACTCTGGGGCCAACGTCCTGACTTTC.

The V call is TRBV21-1, the J call TRBJ1-5. TRBV21-1 is a known pseudogene. The CDR3 is 12 amino acids. DNA of the CDR3: TGTGCCAGCAGCCCCCCCCGGTGGCCCCAGCATTTT. Translation gives CASSPPRWPQHF.

The chain recombines TRBV6-5 with TRBJ1-2; a possible D gene is TRBD1 (5 bases). V lost 2 bases and J lost 4, with 11 bases in between. Looked up from germline, CDR1 is MNHEY and CDR2 is SVGAGI. This CDR3 contains 14 residues. For the CDR3, the DNA is TGTGCCAGCAGTTACAGGGGCGGGGGCTATGGCTACACCTTC. This sequence encodes CASSYRGGGYGYTF.

The gene calls are TRBV4-3 and TRBJ2-3; D remains ambiguous. Germline V gene lookup returns CDR1 LGHNA and CDR2 YSLEER. V shed 0 bases and J shed 8 bases, with 9 bases lying between them. The CDR3 spans 13 residues. The CDR3 DNA reads as TGCGCCAGCAGCCAAGAGGTTCAGAGTACGCAGTATTTT. It is translated as CASSQEVQSTQYF.

The chain links TRBV14 to TRBJ2-3, with D maybe TRBD2 (5 bases). Germline V lookup: CDR1 SGHDN, CDR2 FVKESK. V was trimmed by 3 bases and J by 3 bases, leaving 13 bases between them. This CDR3 is 15 amino acids long. The CDR3 spells CASSQRFSGTDTQYF. In nucleotides, the CDR3 is TGTGCCAGCAGCCAGCGGTTTTCGGGGACAGATACGCAGTATTTT.

The rearrangement links TRBV5-1 to TRBJ2-5; 15 positions agree with TRBD2. CDR3 length: 15 amino acids. Germline V gives CDR1 SGHRS, CDR2 YFSETQ. Germline trimming cut 4 bases from V and 5 bases from J; bases unmatched to any gene: 3. The CDR3 coding sequence is TGCGCCAGCAGCACCGGGACTAGCGGGGGGGAGACCCAGTACTTC. Residues: CASSTGTSGGETQYF.

This clone occurred once. The rearrangement joins TRBV15 to TRBJ2-7; 8 bases line up with TRBD1. The CDR3 has 14 residues. Germline lookup yields CDR1 LNHNV and CDR2 YYDKDF (reference sequence). The trim removed 5 bases at V and 5 bases at J, leaving 8 bases unmatched. The CDR3 bases are TGTGCCACCAGCCGAACAGGGGGTGAGAACGAGCAGTACTTC. Amino acid sequence: CATSRTGGENEQYF.

V and J are TRBV28 and TRBJ2-3, with 9 positions matching TRBD2. The CDR3 sequence is 20 residues long. The germline V gene has CDR1 MDHEN and CDR2 SYDVKM. Trimming removed 4 bases from V and 6 bases from J; junction bases left unmatched: 23. CDR3 nucleotides: TGTGCCAGCAGTTCTCCCCCCCCAGGGGGGCGGGAGGGAGGTTGGGATACGCAGTATTTT. Translation: CASSSPPPGGREGGWDTQYF.

The chain links TRBV7-3 to TRBJ2-3, with D possibly being TRBD2 (5 bases). Trimming took off 3 bases at V and 3 bases at J, with 16 bases between the two ends. From germline, CDR1 is SGHTA and CDR2 FQGTGA. This CDR3 has 16 amino acids. The CDR3 coding sequence is TGTGCCAGCAGCTTCGGACTCAACTCAAAGACAGATACGCAGTATTTT. Protein: CASSFGLNSKTDTQYF.

This chain connects TRBV9 to TRBJ2-1; D might be TRBD2 (5 bases). CDR1 is SGDLS, CDR2 YYNGEE, per germline. V was clipped by 7 bases and J by 4 bases, with 12 bases between them. This CDR3 is built from 13 residues. The CDR3 coding sequence is TGTGCCAGCTCACCAGCGGTTTACAATGAGCAGTTCTTC. This codes for CASSPAVYNEQFF.

The rearrangement uses TRBV9 and TRBJ2-1; TRBD2 aligns across 7 bases. CDR1 and CDR2 (germline): SGDLS, YYNGEE. V was clipped by 3 bases and J by 2 bases; unmatched bases: 5. The CDR3 spans 15 residues. CDR3: CASSELAIPYNEQFF. The CDR3 nucleotides are TGTGCCAGCAGCGAACTAGCGATTCCCTACAATGAGCAGTTCTTC.

The gene calls are TRBV4-1 and TRBJ2-5, with 7 bases fitting TRBD2. V shed 4 bases, J shed 4 bases, and the junction held 9 bases outside the gene matches. The CDR3 length is 15 residues. Germline V gene data show CDR1 as MGHRA and CDR2 as YSYEKL. For the CDR3, the DNA is TGCGCCAGCAGCCCCATGCCGACTAGCATAGAGACCCAGTACTTC. This translates into CASSPMPTSIETQYF.

Concerning this clone itself: Other DNA sequences in this sample translate to the same CDR3. The chain couples TRBV5-1 to TRBJ1-2, with D uncertain. V lost 1 base and J lost 1, with 8 bases in between. Per the germline V gene, CDR1 is SGHRS and CDR2 is YFSETQ. This CDR3 is built from 14 residues. The CDR3 protein is CASSLNRDNYGYTF. The DNA of the CDR3 is TGCGCCAGCAGCTTGAATAGGGATAACTATGGCTACACCTTC.